This TCR beta chain was sequenced for a study of CD8+CD57+ T cells in acquired aplastic anemia. Across the whole study: The average read count for CD4+ cells in healthy donors was around 10 million.

A word on this clonotype: Its antigen is not identified.

Broader study findings: Significance was not reached for CD8+ Simpson's diversity between patients and controls.

The template for TCR beta VDJ and CDR3 sequence profiling was genomic DNA. TCRdb independently ran MiXCR on the reads; one entry per CDR3 protein. The profile shows some 180,000 distinct CDR3 sequences, about 47% of them singletons. The source of this sequence is a human donor in good health. Sequencing was performed on sorted CD4+, CD8+, or CD8+CD57+ T cells (not recorded which) from PBMCs.

CDR3 region: CASTKTGVTDTQYF. The CDR3 region has the DNA TGTGCCAGCACCAAGACAGGGGTCACAGATACGCAGTATTTT. The V gene is TRBV12-3 or TRBV12-4, the J gene TRBJ2-3; 8 bases are shared with TRBD1. The CDR3 is 14 residues long. The trim removed 7 bases at V and 2 bases at J, leaving 5 bases unmatched.